The rows below give T cell receptor beta chains drawn from one sample of a study of OX40 agonist ivuxolimab in advanced cancers. The method was immunoSEQ multiplex PCR; TCRdb's version includes in-frame clones alone and lacks a portion of them. The sample lists 65,000 to 95,000 clones; about 82% were seen once. This material consisted of CD4+ or CD8+ T cells sorted from blood, taken in a trial of the OX40 agonist ivuxolimab. The receptors were sampled from an adult with an advanced solid tumor such as melanoma, head and neck, liver or kidney cancer. Both conserved end residues are part of each CDR3. D genes are given only for firm matches. Size is stated for part of the rows, as once, few or many counts, or as a class when the clone is expanded.

>TRBD1|TRBV7-3|16|TRBJ2-1|-
TGTGCCAGCAGCGACGGACCGCAGGGGGCCAGGAATGAGCAGTTCTTC
CASSDGPQGARNEQFF
>-|TRBV5-4|15|TRBJ2-2|-
TGTGCCAGCAGCTTGTTCGGACAGATCACCGGGGAGCTGTTTTTT
CASSLFGQITGELFF
>TRBD2|TRBV18|15|TRBJ2-7|-
TGTGCCAGCTCACCCCTCGGGGCGGGAGCCCACGAGCAGTACTTC
CASSPLGAGAHEQYF
>-|TRBV4-2|15|TRBJ2-7|-
TGTGCCAGCAGCCAAGGGAGCGGACAAATCTACGAGCAGTACTTC
CASSQGSGQIYEQYF
>-|TRBV5-1|16|TRBJ2-1|-
TGCGCCAGCAGCATTGGAGCTTGGACAGAAAACAATGAGCAGTTCTTC
CASSIGAWTENNEQFF
>TRBD2|TRBV19|16|TRBJ2-3|-
TGTGCCAGTAGCCTCGGGGGCGGGAGGGCCGCAGATACGCAGTATTTT
CASSLGGGRAADTQYF
>TRBD1|TRBV29-1|18|TRBJ2-3|-
TGCAGCGTTAAGAAACTCGGACAGGGGACGTCTAGCACAGATACGCAGTATTTT
CSVKKLGQGTSSTDTQYF
>TRBD1|TRBV27|18|TRBJ2-7|-
TGTGCCAGCAGTTTATCGAGCGGGTTAAGGACAGGGGCCTACGAGCAGTACTTC
CASSLSSGLRTGAYEQYF
>TRBD2|TRBV7-2|12|TRBJ2-1|-
TGTGCCAGCAGCTTACAGCGGGGCGAGCAGTTCTTC
CASSLQRGEQFF
>-|TRBV5-1|15|TRBJ1-4|-
TGCGCCAGCAGCTTGGGGCCGGGGGTAGGTGAAAAACTGTTTTTT
CASSLGPGVGEKLFF
>-|TRBV9|13|TRBJ1-1|-
TGTGCCAGCAGCTATACCCCGGAGGCGGTGGCTTTCTTT
CASSYTPEAVAFF
>TRBD2|TRBV7-9|15|TRBJ2-1|-
TGTGCCAGCAGCTCGGGACTAGCGGGCTACAATGAGCAGTTCTTC
CASSSGLAGYNEQFF
>-|TRBV5-1|14|TRBJ2-1|-
TGCGCCAGCAGCTACGGGGGACACGACAATGAGCAGTTCTTC
CASSYGGHDNEQFF
>-|TRBV30|13|TRBJ2-7|-
TGTGCCTGGAGTGTTTCTCGGGGGACCGAGCAGTACTTC
CAWSVSRGTEQYF
>TRBD2|TRBV30|15|TRBJ2-3|-
TGTGCCTGGTCGGGGCTAGCGGGGGGCACAGATACGCAGTATTTT
CAWSGLAGGTDTQYF
>-|TRBV4-1|17|TRBJ1-1|-
TGCGCCAGCAGCCAGGGAGACCCGGACGGAAAGAACACTGAAGCTTTCTTT
CASSQGDPDGKNTEAFF
>TRBD2|TRBV12-5|17|TRBJ2-3|-
TGTGCTAGTGGTTTGGCCCTAGCGGGCACTAGCACAGATACGCAGTATTTT
CASGLALAGTSTDTQYF
>-|TRBV5-8|15|TRBJ2-7|-
TGTGCCAGCAGCTTGGGAACAGGGAGCTCCTACGAGCAGTACTTC
CASSLGTGSSYEQYF
>TRBD1|TRBV4-2|15|TRBJ2-7|once
TGTGCCAGCAGCCAGACAGGGGACGGCTCCTACGAGCAGTACTTC
CASSQTGDGSYEQYF
>TRBD2|TRBV6-5|14|TRBJ2-3|-
TGTGCCAGCAGGCAGAGCGGGGGCACAGATACGCAGTATTTT
CASRQSGGTDTQYF
>TRBD2|TRBV5-1|13|TRBJ2-7|-
TGCGCCAGCAGTTCGGCGGGGGGCTACGAGCAGTACTTC
CASSSAGGYEQYF
>-|TRBV29-1|14|TRBJ1-2|-
TGCAGCGTTGACGAGGGGGGTTTTAACTATGGCTACACCTTC
CSVDEGGFNYGYTF
>-|TRBV30|15|TRBJ2-3|few
TGTGCCTGGAGTAGGGGGACCTCCCCCACAGATACGCAGTATTTT
CAWSRGTSPTDTQYF
>-|TRBV7-2|15|TRBJ2-7|-
TGTGCCAGCAGCTTAGTAGGGGGATTAAACTACGAGCAGTACTTC
CASSLVGGLNYEQYF
>TRBD2|TRBV7-8|16|TRBJ2-1|-
TGTGCCAGCAGCCCCTCCGAACTAGCGACCTACAATGAGCAGTTCTTC
CASSPSELATYNEQFF
>TRBD1|TRBV15|14|TRBJ2-7|-
TGTGCCACCTCAACCGGGACAGGGTCCTACGAGCAGTACTTC
CATSTGTGSYEQYF
>-|TRBV5-1|14|TRBJ1-2|-
TGCGCCAGCAGCTTGTCCACGCAGGGTGATGGCTACACCTTC
CASSLSTQGDGYTF
>TRBD1|TRBV15|16|TRBJ1-1|-
TGTGCCACCAGCAGAGATCTGAGACAGGGTGGGACTGAAGCTTTCTTT
CATSRDLRQGGTEAFF
>-|TRBV11-3|14|TRBJ2-7|-
TGTGCCAGCAGCGCCGGGGGCTCTAGGTACGAGCAGTACTTC
CASSAGGSRYEQYF
>TRBD1|TRBV25-1|13|TRBJ1-2|-
TGTGCCAGCACCCTGACAGGGAGCTATGGCTACACCTTC
CASTLTGSYGYTF
>TRBD2|TRBV30|17|TRBJ2-3|-
TGTGCCTGGAGTGTACCCGGACTAGCGGCTAGCACAGATACGCAGTATTTT
CAWSVPGLAASTDTQYF
>-|TRBV7-2|11|TRBJ2-1|-
TGTGCCAGCAGCTCCTTTAATGAGCAGTTCTTC
CASSSFNEQFF
>TRBD2|TRBV6-1|15|TRBJ2-7|-
TGTGCCAGCAGGGAGGGACTAGCGTACTCCTACGAGCAGTACTTC
CASREGLAYSYEQYF
>-|TRBV27|16|TRBJ2-3|-
TGTGCCAGCAGTCCCACCGGGACACGGAATTGGGGTACGCAGTATTTT
CASSPTGTRNWGTQYF
>TRBD1|TRBV5-5|14|TRBJ2-7|-
TGTGCCAGCAGCTTGGCTGGACAGGCCTACGAGCAGTACTTC
CASSLAGQAYEQYF